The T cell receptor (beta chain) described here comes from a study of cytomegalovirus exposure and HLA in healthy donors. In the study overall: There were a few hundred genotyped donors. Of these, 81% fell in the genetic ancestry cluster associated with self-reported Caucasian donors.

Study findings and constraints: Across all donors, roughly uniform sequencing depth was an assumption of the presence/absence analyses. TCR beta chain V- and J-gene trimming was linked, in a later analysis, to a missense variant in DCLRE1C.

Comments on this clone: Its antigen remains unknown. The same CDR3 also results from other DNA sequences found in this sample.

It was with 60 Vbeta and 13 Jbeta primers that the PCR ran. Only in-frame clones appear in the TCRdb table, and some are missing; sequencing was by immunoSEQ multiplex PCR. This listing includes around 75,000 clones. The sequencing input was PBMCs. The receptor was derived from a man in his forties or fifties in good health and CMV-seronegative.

The CDR3 nucleotides are TGCAGTGCTAGCACTAAAGGCGAGCAGTACTTC. Protein product: CSASTKGEQYF. J is TRBJ2-7 and V is TRBV20-1; the D is unclear. Germline V gives CDR1 DFQATT, CDR2 SNEGSKA (reference sequence). Trimming cost V 3 bases and J 6 bases, with 9 bases left between them. The CDR3 is made up of 11 amino acids.